The 10 T cell receptor beta chains below were found in one sample sequenced in a study of T-cell memory formation after mild COVID-19. TCRdb reprocessed the 5' RACE reads via MiXCR and lists one record per CDR3 protein. There are 550,000 to 600,000 distinct CDR3 sequences in the sample; roughly 22% occur only once, and 8.4% lies in the top ten. The sample comprised PBMCs or a T cell subset sorted from them (not recorded which). The receptors derive from an adult woman who had mild COVID-19 (a few samples of this study predate the infection). Cell type and time point are not known.

The chain combines TRBV12-3 or TRBV12-4 with TRBJ1-2; 8 bases line up with TRBD1. V lost 5 bases, J lost 6 bases, and 2 bases stayed unmatched. The CDR3 has 12 residues. CDR3: CASSLRGHGYTF. DNA of the CDR3: TGTGCCAGCAGTCTCAGGGGGCATGGCTACACCTTC.

The rearrangement uses TRBV4-1 and TRBJ2-7; maybe TRBD1 (6 bases). Trimming shortened V by 2 bases and J by 3 bases, and 14 bases separated the two germline ends. The CDR3 is made up of 15 amino acids. Germline V gives CDR1 MGHRA, CDR2 YSYEKL. CDR3 sequence reads: CASSQPGEGHYEQYF. CDR3 nucleotides: TGCGCCAGCAGCCAACCCGGCGAGGGACACTACGAGCAGTACTTC.

The J gene is TRBJ1-2, the V gene TRBV10-3, with unresolved D. Germline loops: CDR1 ENHRY, CDR2 SYGVKD. The CDR3 is 13 amino acids. V was shortened by 3 bases and J by 0 bases, with 5 bases between the two germline ends. This CDR3 reads CAISEGPNYGYTF. CDR3 DNA sequence: TGTGCCATCAGTGAAGGGCCTAACTATGGCTACACCTTC.

This clonotype was counted only a few times. CDR3 residues: CATSPGLAGYYNEQFF. The CDR3 DNA sequence: TGTGCCACCTCCCCCGGACTAGCGGGGTACTACAATGAGCAGTTCTTC. The chain couples TRBV6-2 or TRBV6-3 to TRBJ2-1, with 12 bases matching TRBD2. V trimming: 10 bases; J trimming: 3 bases; junction bases outside the gene matches: 10. This CDR3 contains 16 residues. Germline CDR1 reads MNHEY; CDR2 reads SVGEGT.

The rearrangement links TRBV3-1 to TRBJ2-2; D tentatively fits TRBD1 or TRBD2 (6 bases each). This CDR3 is built from 19 residues. V was pared by 1 base and J by 1 base, with 19 bases between. Germline CDR1 reads LGHDT; CDR2 reads YNNKEL (reference sequence). CDR3 bases: TGTGCCAGCAGCCAAGCTATTGGAGGGGGACAAGAGAACACCGGGGAGCTGTTTTTT. Translating gives CASSQAIGGGQENTGELFF.

In this sample, this clonotype turned up a few times. The rearrangement joins TRBV5-1 to TRBJ1-1, with TRBD1 matching over 8 bases. The CDR3 sequence is 14 residues long. V trimming: 2 bases; J trimming: 1 base; junction bases outside the gene matches: 1. Per the germline V gene, CDR1 is SGHRS and CDR2 is YFSETQ. In DNA form, the CDR3 reads TGCGCCAGCAGCTTTGACAGGGGGAACACTGAAGCTTTCTTT. The encoded protein is CASSFDRGNTEAFF.

The chain recombines TRBV19 with TRBJ1-2; D may be TRBD1 (5 bases). The germline V gene encodes CDR1 LNHDA and CDR2 SQIVND (reference sequence). This CDR3 has 18 residues. Deletions cut 5 bases from V and 1 base from J, with 23 bases between. CDR3 nucleotides: TGTGCCAGTAGTCCCATCCAGAGAGGACACCTCCTTAACTATGGCTACACCTTC. This codes for CASSPIQRGHLLNYGYTF.

The CDR3 sequence: CASSLPTSGPYNEQFF. DNA for the CDR3: TGTGCCAGCAGCTTACCCACTAGCGGGCCCTACAATGAGCAGTTCTTC. The genes are TRBV7-9 and TRBJ2-1; 9 bases fit TRBD2. In germline, CDR1 is SEHNR, CDR2 FQNEAQ (reference sequence). The CDR3 is made up of 16 amino acids. J gave up 2 bases and V 2 bases, and 4 bases lay outside the gene matches.

V gene TRBV4-3 combines with J gene TRBJ1-1; no clear D gene. The CDR3 is 16 residues long. The V and J ends lost 0 bases and 1 base respectively, with 12 bases between them. Germline CDR1 is LGHNA and CDR2 is YSLEER. The chain's CDR3 is CASSQDLAGPNTEAFF. In DNA form, the CDR3 reads TGCGCCAGCAGCCAAGATTTGGCAGGACCGAACACTGAAGCTTTCTTT.

The rearrangement uses TRBV24-1 and TRBJ1-2; perhaps TRBD1 as D (5 bases). The V gene's germline CDR1 is KGHDR and CDR2 SFDVKD. The length of the CDR3 is 15 residues. Trimming took off 3 bases at V and 6 bases at J, with 16 bases between the two ends. The CDR3 DNA follows: TGTGCCACCAGTGATCGGGCAGGGACTCGTGATGGCTACACCTTC. This codes for CATSDRAGTRDGYTF.